The clone carrying this T cell receptor beta chain was recorded at least ten times. Its antigen is not known. TCRdb re-derived calls from the 5' RACE reads in MiXCR, one entry per CDR3 protein. The table includes tens of thousands of distinct CDR3 sequences, roughly 10% detected once. The sample originates from a study of early T cells in non-severe SARS-CoV-2 infection. Across the whole study: Chains were unpaired, as sequencing was done on bulk RNA from unsorted whole blood. Whole-study results and caveats: Private and CD4 specificities were missed by VDJdb matching, skewed to anti-spike CD8.

The germline CDR1 and CDR2 sequences are SGHTA and FQGTGA. Trimming took 1 base from V and 4 from J, leaving 11 bases between them. The length of the CDR3 is 15 residues. The TCR sequence derives from an adult who was a healthcare worker with PCR-confirmed SARS-CoV-2 infection or an uninfected control (not recorded which). Sequencing was performed on whole blood. This chain links TRBV7-3 with TRBJ2-1; maybe TRBD1 (7 bases). The CDR3 coding sequence is TGTGCCAGCAGCTTAATCCAGGGGGGTTACAATGAGCAGTTCTTC. Its protein is CASSLIQGGYNEQFF.